Sequencing of this T cell receptor (beta chain) was carried out in a study of blood T cell repertoires in COVID-19. In the study overall: The origin of the acute and convalescent COVID-19 samples was the United States, Italy and Spain.

Only in-frame clones appear in the TCRdb table, and some are missing; sequencing was by immunoSEQ multiplex PCR. The repertoire holds about 140,000 clones, approximately 83% seen once, with approximately 1.4% in the top ten. The count of this clone is one. The sequenced material came from peripheral blood. This sequence originates from a human donor in a cohort sampled during active COVID-19.

The CDR3 loop is CASSPLRQEMNTGELFF. The CDR3 DNA reads as TGTGCCAGCTCACCACTCCGACAGGAGATGAACACCGGGGAGCTGTTTTTT. The gene calls are TRBV18 and TRBJ2-2, with D possibly TRBD1 on 6 matching bases. CDR3 length equals 17 residues. Germline V CDR1 and CDR2: KGHSH, LQKENI. V lost 1 base and J lost 1, with 13 bases in between.